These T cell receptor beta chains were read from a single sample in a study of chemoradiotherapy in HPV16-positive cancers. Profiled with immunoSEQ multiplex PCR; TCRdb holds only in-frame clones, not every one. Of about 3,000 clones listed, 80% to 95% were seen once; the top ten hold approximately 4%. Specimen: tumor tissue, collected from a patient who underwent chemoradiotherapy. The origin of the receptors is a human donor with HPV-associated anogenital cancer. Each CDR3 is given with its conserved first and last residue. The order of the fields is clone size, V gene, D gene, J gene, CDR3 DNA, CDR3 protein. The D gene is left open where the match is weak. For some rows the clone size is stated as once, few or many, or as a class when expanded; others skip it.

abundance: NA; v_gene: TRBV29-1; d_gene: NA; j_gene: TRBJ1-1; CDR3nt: TGCAGCGTGATCAGATTACCCGAGATTAAAGCTTTCTTT; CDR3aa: CSVIRLPEIKAFF
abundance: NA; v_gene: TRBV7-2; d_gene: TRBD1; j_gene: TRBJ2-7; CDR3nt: TGTGCCAGCAGGGTGACAGGGAGCATCCTCCACTACGAGCAGTACTTC; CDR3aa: CASRVTGSILHYEQYF
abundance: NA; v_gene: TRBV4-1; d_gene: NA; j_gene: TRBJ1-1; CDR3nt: TGCGCCAGCAGCCACCCATCAGGAGGGACCACTGAAGCTTTCTTT; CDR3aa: CASSHPSGGTTEAFF
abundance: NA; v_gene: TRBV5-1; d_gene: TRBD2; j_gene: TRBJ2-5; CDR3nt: TGCGCCAGCAGCTTGAGTCGAGCCAGCGGGGGGGCGGAGACCCAGTACTTC; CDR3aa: CASSLSRASGGAETQYF
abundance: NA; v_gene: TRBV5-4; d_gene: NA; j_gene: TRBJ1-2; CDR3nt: TGTGCCAGCAGCTTGGGACGGCGGGGAAACTATGGCTACACCTTC; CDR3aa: CASSLGRRGNYGYTF
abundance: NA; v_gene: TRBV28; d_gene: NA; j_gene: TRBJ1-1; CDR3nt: TGTGCCAGCAGTTTAGGAGGGGGGACACCCTTTGAAGCTTTCTTT; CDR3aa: CASSLGGGTPFEAFF
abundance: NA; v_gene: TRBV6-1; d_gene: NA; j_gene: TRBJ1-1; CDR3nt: TGTGCCAGCAGTATAGACAGGAACACTGAAGCTTTCTTT; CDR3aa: CASSIDRNTEAFF
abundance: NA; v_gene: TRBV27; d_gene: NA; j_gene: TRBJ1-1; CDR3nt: TGTGCCAGCAGTTTATGGGGGGGCGCTGAAGCTTTCTTT; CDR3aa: CASSLWGGAEAFF
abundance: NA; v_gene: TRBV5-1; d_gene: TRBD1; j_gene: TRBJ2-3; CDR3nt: TGCGCCAGCAGCTTGGAAAGGACAGGGACAGATACGCAGTATTTT; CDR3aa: CASSLERTGTDTQYF
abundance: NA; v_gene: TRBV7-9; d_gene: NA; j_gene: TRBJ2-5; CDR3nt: TGTGCCAGCAGCTTGCGAAACCAAGAGACCCAGTACTTC; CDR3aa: CASSLRNQETQYF
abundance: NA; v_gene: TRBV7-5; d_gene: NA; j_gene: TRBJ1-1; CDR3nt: TGTGCCAGAAGCCCCCCCTCGAACACTGAAGCTTTCTTT; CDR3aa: CARSPPSNTEAFF
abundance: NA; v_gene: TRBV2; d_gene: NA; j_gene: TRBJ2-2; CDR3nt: TGTGCCAGCAGTGGGGGGGACACCGGGGAGCTGTTTTTT; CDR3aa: CASSGGDTGELFF
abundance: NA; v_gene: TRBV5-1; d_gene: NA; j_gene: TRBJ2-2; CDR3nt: TGCGCCAGCAGCACGGTAGGGGGCACCGGGGAGCTGTTTTTT; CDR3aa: CASSTVGGTGELFF
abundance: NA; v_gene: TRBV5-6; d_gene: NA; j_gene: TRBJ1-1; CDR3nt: TGTGCCAGCAGCTGGGGAACAGGGACGGACACTGAAGCTTTCTTT; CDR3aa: CASSWGTGTDTEAFF
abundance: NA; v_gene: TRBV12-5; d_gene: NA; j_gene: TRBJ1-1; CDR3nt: TGTGCTAGTGGTTTGGTATCTGGGAGTCACACTGAAGCTTTCTTT; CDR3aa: CASGLVSGSHTEAFF
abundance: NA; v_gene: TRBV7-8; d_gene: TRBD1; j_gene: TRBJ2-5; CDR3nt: TGTGCCAGCAGCTTAGATTCCGGGACAGGGACCCAAGAGACCCAGTACTTC; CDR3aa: CASSLDSGTGTQETQYF
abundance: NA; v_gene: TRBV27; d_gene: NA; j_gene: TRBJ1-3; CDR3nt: TGTGCCAGCAGGGGACAAGGGGCACGAAACACCATATATTTT; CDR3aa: CASRGQGARNTIYF
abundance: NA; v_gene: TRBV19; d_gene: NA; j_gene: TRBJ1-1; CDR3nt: TGTGCCAGTAGTATCGGAATGAACACTGAAGCTTTCTTT; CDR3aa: CASSIGMNTEAFF
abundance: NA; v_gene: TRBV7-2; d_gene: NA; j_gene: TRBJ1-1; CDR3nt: TGTGCCAGCAGCGCACAGGGTGGCACTGAAGCTTTCTTT; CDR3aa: CASSAQGGTEAFF
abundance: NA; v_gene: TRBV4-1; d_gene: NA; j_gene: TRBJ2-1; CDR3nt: TGCGCCAGCAGTCTATTAGGGGCCTCCTACAATGAGCAGTTCTTC; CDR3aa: CASSLLGASYNEQFF
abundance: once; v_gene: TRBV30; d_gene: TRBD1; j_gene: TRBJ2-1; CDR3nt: TGTGCCTGGAGCAGGGGGCCCTACAATGAGCAGTTCTTC; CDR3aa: CAWSRGPYNEQFF
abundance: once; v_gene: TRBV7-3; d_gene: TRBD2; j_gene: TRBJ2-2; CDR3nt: TGTGCCAGCAGCCTCGGACTAGCGGGCCCGGGCGGGGAGCTGTTTTTT; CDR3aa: CASSLGLAGPGGELFF
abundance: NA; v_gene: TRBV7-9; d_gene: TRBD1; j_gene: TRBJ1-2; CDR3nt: TGTGCCAGCAGCTCCCACCGGACAGGGACCTATGGCTACACCTTC; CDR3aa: CASSSHRTGTYGYTF
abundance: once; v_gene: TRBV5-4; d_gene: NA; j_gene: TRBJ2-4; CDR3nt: TGTGCCAGCAGCACCCCTGGCAGCGAGGAAAACATTCAGTACTTC; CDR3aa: CASSTPGSEENIQYF
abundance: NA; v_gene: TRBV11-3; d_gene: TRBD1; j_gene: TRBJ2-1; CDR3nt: TGTGCCAGCAGCTTAGATACGGCAGGGGGCCTGGCAGAGCAGTTCTTC; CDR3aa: CASSLDTAGGLAEQFF
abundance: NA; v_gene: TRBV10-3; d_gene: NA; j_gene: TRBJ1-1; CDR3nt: TGTGCCATCAGTACGGGGGCGTACGGCAAGAACACTGAAGCTTTCTTT; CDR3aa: CAISTGAYGKNTEAFF
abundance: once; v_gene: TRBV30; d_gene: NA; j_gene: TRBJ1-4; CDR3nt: TGTGCCTGGAGAGGTGGGACCTTTGCAACTAATGAAAACCTGTTTTTT; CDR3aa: CAWRGGTFATNENLFF
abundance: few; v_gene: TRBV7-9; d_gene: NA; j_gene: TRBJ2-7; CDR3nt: TGTGCCAGCAGCCCCATGGGTGGTTACGAGCAGTACTTC; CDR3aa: CASSPMGGYEQYF
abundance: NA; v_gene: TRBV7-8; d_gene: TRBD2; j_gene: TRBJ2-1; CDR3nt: TGTGCCAGCAGCTTCGGGACTAGCAATGAGCAGTTCTTC; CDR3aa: CASSFGTSNEQFF
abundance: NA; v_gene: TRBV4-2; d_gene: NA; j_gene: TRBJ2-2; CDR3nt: TGTGCCAGCAGCCACCCAGCCGACACCGGGGAGCTGTTTTTT; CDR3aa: CASSHPADTGELFF
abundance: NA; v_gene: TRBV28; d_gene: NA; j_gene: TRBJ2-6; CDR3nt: TGTGCCAGCAGTTCGGACACCTCTGGGGCCAACGTCCTGACTTTC; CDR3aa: CASSSDTSGANVLTF
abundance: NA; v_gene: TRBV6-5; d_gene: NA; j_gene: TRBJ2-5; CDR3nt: TGTGCCAGCAGTCCCCCCGGTGCGACCCAGTACTTC; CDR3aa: CASSPPGATQYF
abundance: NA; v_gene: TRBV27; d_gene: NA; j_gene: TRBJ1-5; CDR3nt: TGTGCCAGCAGTCGTGAGTTTAGCAATCAGCCCCAGCATTTT; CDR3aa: CASSREFSNQPQHF
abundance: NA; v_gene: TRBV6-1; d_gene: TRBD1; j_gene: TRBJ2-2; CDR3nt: TGTGCCAGCAGTCCGGGACAGGAGACCGGGGAGCTGTTTTTT; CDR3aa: CASSPGQETGELFF
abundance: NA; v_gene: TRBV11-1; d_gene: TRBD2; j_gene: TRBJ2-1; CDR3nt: TGTGCCAGCAGCTTAGATTTGACTAGCGGGAGCTCCTACAATGAGCAGTTCTTC; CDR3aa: CASSLDLTSGSSYNEQFF
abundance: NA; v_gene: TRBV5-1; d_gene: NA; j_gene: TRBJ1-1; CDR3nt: TGCGCCAGCAGCTTCCAGATCAACACTGAAGCTTTCTTT; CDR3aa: CASSFQINTEAFF
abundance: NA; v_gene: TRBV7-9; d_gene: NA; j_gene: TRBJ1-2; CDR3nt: TGTGCCAGCAGCCAAGAGGCATATGCTGGCTACACCTTC; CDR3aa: CASSQEAYAGYTF
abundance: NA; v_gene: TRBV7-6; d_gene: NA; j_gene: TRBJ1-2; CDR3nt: TGTGCCAGCAGCTTAGTTGTCCGAGTTAACTATGGCTACACCTTC; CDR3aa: CASSLVVRVNYGYTF
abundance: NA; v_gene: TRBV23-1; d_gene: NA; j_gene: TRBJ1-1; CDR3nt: TGCGCCAGCAGTCAAGGCAAGAACACTGAAGCTTTCTTT; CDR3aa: CASSQGKNTEAFF
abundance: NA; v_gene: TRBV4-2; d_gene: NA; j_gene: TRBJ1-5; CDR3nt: TGTGCCAGCAGCCAAGAACCCACTCCGCGGGATCAGCCCCAGCATTTT; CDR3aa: CASSQEPTPRDQPQHF
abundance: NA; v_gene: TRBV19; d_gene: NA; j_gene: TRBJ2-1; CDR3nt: TGTGCCAGTAGCTCTAGCCTCTCCTACAATGAGCAGTTCTTC; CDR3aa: CASSSSLSYNEQFF
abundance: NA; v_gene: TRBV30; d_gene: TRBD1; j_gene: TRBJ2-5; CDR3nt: TGTGCCTGGAGCCCGGGACAGGGGGCCGGGGAGACCCAGTACTTC; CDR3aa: CAWSPGQGAGETQYF
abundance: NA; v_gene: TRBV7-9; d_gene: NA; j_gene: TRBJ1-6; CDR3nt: TGTGCCAGCAGCCTATCGGCAGTTAATTCACCCCTCCACTTT; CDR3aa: CASSLSAVNSPLHF
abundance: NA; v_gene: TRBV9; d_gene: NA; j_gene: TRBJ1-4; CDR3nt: TGTGCCAGCAGCCCTTCCGGGGGGCTCGGTGAAAAACTGTTTTTT; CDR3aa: CASSPSGGLGEKLFF
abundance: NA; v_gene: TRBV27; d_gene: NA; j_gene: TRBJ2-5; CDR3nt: TGTGCCAGCAGTCCCCGTATGAAGGCGGAGACCCAGTACTTC; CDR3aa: CASSPRMKAETQYF
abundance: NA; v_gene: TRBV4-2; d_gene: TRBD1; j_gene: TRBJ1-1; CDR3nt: TGTGCCAGCAGCCAAAACGCCCAAGACAGGGGGGCTGAAGCTTTCTTT; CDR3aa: CASSQNAQDRGAEAFF
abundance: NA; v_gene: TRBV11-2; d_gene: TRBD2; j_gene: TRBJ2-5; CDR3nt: TGTGCCAGCAGCCCGGGGACTAGCGGGGGACTGGCTAAGGAGACCCAGTACTTC; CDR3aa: CASSPGTSGGLAKETQYF
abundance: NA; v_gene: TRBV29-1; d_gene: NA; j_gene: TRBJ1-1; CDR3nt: TGCAGCGGCAGGGTGGGGAACACTGAAGCTTTCTTT; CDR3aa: CSGRVGNTEAFF
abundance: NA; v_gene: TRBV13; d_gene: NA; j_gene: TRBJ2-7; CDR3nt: TGTGCCAGCAGCTTGGGGGGGCCGGGGAAGGAGCAGTACTTC; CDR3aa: CASSLGGPGKEQYF
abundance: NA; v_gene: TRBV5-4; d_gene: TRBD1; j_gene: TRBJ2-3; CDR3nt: TGTGCCAGCAGCCAAGTCCCGGGACAGGGAACAGATACGCAGTATTTT; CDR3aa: CASSQVPGQGTDTQYF